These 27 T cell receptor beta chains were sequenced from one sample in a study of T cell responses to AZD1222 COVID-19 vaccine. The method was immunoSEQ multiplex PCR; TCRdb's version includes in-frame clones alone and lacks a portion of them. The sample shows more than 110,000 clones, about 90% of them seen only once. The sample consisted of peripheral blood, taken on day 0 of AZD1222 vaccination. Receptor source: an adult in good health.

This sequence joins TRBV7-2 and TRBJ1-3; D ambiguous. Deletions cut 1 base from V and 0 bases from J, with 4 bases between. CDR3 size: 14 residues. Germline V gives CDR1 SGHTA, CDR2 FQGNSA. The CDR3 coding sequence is TGTGCCAGCAGCTTAGTTATCTCTGGAAACACCATATATTTT. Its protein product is CASSLVISGNTIYF.

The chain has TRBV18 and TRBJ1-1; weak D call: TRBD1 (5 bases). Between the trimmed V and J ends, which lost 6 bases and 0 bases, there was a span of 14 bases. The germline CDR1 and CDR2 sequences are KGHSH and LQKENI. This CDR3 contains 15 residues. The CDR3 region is CASSFSDRVNTEAFF. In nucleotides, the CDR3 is TGTGCCAGCTCGTTTAGCGACAGAGTGAACACTGAAGCTTTCTTT.

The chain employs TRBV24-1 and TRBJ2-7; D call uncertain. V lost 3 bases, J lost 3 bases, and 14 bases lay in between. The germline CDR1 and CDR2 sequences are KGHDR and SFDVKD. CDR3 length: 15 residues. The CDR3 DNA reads TGTGCCACCAGTGATGAAAACGGTGGGGTCTACGAGCAGTACTTC. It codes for CATSDENGGVYEQYF.

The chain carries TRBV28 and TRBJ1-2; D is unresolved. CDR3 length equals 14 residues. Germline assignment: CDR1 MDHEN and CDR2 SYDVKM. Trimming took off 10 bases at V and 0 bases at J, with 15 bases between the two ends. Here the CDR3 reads CATWGTSANYGYTF. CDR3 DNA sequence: TGTGCCACCTGGGGTACCTCCGCTAACTATGGCTACACCTTC.

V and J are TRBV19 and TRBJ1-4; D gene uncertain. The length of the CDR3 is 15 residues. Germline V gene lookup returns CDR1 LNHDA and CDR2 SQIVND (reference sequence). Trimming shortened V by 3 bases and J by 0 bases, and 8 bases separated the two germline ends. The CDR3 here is CASSIWGSTNEKLFF. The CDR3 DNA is TGTGCCAGTAGTATTTGGGGATCAACTAATGAAAAACTGTTTTTT.

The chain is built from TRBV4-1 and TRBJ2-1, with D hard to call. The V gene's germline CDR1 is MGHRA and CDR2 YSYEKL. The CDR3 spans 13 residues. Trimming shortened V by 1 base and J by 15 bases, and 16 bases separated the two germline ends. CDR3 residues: CASSQVGQYKMFF. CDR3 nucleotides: TGCGCCAGCAGCCAAGTAGGCCAGTATAAAATGTTCTTC.

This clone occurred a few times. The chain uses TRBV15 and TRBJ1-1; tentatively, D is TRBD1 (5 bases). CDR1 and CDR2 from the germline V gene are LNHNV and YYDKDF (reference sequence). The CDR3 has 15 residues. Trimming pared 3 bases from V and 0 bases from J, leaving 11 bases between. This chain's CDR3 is CATSRGGLMNTEAFF. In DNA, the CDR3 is TGTGCCACCAGCAGGGGGGGACTGATGAACACTGAAGCTTTCTTT.

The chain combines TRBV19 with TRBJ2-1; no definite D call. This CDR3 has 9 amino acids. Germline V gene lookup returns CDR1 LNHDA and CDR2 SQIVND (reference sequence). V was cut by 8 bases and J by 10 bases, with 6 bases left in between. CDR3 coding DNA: TGTGCCAGTGGGCGGGAGCAGTTCTTC. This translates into CASGREQFF. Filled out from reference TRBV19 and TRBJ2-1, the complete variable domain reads DGGITQSPKYLFRKEGQNVTLSCEQNLNHDAMYWYRQDPGQGLRLIYYSQIVNDFQKGDIAEGYSVSREKKESFPLTVTSAQKNPTAFYLCASGREQFFGPGTRLTVL.

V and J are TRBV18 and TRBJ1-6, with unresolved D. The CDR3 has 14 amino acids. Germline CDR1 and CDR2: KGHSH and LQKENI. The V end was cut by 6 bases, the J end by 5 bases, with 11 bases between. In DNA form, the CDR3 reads TGTGCCAGCTCCCGACTGGAAAATAATTCACCCCTCCACTTT. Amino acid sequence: CASSRLENNSPLHF. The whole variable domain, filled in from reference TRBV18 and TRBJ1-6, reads NAGVMQNPRHLVRRRGQEARLRCSPMKGHSHVYWYRQLPEEGLKFMVYLQKENIIDESGMPKERFSAEFPKEGPSILRIQQVVRGDSAAYFCASSRLENNSPLHFGNGTRLTVT.

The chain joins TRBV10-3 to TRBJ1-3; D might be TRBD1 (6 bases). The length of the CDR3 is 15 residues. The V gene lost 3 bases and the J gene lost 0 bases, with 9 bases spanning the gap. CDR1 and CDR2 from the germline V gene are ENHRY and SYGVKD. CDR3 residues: CAISDGQSSGNTIYF. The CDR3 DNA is TGTGCCATCAGTGATGGACAGAGCTCTGGAAACACCATATATTTT.

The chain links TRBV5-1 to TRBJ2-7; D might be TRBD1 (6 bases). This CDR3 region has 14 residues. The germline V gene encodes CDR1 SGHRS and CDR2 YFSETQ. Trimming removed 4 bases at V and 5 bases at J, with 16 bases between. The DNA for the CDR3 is TGCGCCAGCAGCCCAAATAGGGGGTCCCACGAGCAGTACTTC. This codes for CASSPNRGSHEQYF. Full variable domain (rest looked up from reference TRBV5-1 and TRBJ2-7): KAGVTQTPRYLIKTRGQQVTLSCSPISGHRSVSWYQQTPGQGLQFLFEYFSETQRNKGNFPGRFSGRQFSNSRSEMNVSTLELGDSALYLCASSPNRGSHEQYFGPGTRLTVT.

The DNA for the CDR3 is TGCGCCAGCAGCCAGAGGACAGGGGTAGATACGCAGTATTTT. Its protein is CASSQRTGVDTQYF. The chain uses TRBV4-3 and TRBJ2-3; 9 positions agree with TRBD1. Germline CDR1 and CDR2: LGHNA and YSLEER. The J segment lost 5 bases and the V segment lost 3 bases, leaving 3 bases of the junction unmatched. There are 14 residues in the CDR3.

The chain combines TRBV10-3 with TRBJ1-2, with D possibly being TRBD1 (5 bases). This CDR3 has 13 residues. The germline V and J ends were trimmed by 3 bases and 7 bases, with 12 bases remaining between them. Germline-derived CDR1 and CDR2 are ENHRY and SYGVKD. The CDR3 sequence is CAISDLGASGYTF. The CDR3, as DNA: TGTGCCATCAGTGATTTAGGGGCCAGTGGCTACACCTTC.

The CDR3 nucleotides are TGTGCCAGCAGCTTATCCGAACTAGCCAAAAACATTCAGTACTTC. Its protein is CASSLSELAKNIQYF. The chain has TRBV7-9 and TRBJ2-4; no clear D. This CDR3 spans 15 amino acids. The V end lost 2 bases, the J end lost 0 bases, and 8 bases lay between the germline ends. Per germline, CDR1 SEHNR and CDR2 FQNEAQ (reference sequence).

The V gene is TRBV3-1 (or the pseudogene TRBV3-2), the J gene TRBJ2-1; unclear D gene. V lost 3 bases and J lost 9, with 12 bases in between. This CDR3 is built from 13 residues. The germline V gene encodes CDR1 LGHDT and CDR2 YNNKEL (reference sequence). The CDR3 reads CASSQGNVGEQFF. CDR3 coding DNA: TGTGCCAGCAGCCAGGGGAACGTAGGTGAGCAGTTCTTC.

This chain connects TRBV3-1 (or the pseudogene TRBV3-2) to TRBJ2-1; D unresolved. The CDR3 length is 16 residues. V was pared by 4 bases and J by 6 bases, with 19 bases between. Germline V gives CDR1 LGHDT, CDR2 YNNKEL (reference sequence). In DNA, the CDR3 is TGTGCCAGCAGCCGCGTCGTAGCCGCTACGTCCAATGAGCAGTTCTTC. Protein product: CASSRVVAATSNEQFF.

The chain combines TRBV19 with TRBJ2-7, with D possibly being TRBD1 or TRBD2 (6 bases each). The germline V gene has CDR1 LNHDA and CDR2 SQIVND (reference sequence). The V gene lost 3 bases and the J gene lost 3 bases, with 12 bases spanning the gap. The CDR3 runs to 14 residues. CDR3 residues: CASSMGGHHYEQYF. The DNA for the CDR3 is TGTGCCAGTAGTATGGGGGGACATCACTACGAGCAGTACTTC.

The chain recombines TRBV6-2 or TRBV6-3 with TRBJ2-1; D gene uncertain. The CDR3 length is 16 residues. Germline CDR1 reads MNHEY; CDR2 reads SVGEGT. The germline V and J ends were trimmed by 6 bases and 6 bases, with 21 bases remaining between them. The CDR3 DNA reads TGTGCCAGCAGCCCACCGGACCCACCTAGGTTCAATGAGCAGTTCTTC. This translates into CASSPPDPPRFNEQFF.

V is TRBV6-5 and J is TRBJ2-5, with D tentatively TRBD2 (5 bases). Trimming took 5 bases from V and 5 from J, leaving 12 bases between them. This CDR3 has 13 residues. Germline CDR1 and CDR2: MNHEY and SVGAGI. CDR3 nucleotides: TGTGCCAGCAGTCGGACTGCCTGGGAGACCCAGTACTTC. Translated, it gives CASSRTAWETQYF.

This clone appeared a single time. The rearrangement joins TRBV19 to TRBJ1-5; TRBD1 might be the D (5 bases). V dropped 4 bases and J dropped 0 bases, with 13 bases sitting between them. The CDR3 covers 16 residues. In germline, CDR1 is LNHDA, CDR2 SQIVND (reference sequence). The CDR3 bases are TGTGCCAGTAGTAGAGACAGAACTTATAGCAATCAGCCCCAGCATTTT. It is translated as CASSRDRTYSNQPQHF.

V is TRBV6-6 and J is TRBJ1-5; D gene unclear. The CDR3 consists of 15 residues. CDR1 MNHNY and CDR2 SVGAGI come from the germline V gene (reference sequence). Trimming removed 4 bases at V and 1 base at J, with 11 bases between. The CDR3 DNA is TGTGCCAGCAGTTCGCTCGACGCAAGCAATCAGCCCCAGCATTTT. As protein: CASSSLDASNQPQHF.

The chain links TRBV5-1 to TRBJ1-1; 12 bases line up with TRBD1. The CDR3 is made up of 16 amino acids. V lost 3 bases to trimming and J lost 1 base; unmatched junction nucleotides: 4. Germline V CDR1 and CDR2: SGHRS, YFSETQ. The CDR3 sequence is CASSWGTGGKNTEAFF. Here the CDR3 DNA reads TGCGCCAGCAGCTGGGGGACAGGGGGCAAGAACACTGAAGCTTTCTTT.

CDR3 loop: CASSGGQGGTDTQYF. CDR3 in DNA: TGTGCCAGTAGTGGAGGACAGGGCGGCACAGATACGCAGTATTTT. V is TRBV19 and J is TRBJ2-3, with 8 bases that match TRBD1. J gave up 1 base and V 5 bases, and 5 bases lay outside the gene matches. CDR3 length: 15 residues. Germline V CDR1 and CDR2: LNHDA, SQIVND (reference sequence).

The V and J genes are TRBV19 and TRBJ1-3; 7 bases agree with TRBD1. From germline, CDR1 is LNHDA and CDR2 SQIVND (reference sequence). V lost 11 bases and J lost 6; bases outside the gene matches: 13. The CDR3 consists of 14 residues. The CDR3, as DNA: TGTGCCGCCAAAAACGACAGGGACACAAACACCATATATTTT. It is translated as CAAKNDRDTNTIYF.

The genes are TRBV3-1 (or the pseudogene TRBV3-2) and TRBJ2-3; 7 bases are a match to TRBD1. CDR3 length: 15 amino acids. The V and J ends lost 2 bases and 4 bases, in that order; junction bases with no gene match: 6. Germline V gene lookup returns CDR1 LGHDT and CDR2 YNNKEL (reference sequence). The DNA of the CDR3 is TGTGCCAGCAGCCAATGGGACAGCATCTCAGATACGCAGTATTTT. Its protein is CASSQWDSISDTQYF.

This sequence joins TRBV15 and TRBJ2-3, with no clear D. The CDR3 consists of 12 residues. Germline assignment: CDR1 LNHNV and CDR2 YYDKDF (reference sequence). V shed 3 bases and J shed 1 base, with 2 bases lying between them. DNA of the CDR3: TGTGCCACCAGCAGCCGCACAGATACGCAGTATTTT. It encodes CATSSRTDTQYF.

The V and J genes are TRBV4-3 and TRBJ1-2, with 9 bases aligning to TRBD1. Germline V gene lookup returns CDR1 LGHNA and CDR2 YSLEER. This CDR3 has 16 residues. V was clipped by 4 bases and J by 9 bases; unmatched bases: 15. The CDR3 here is CASSPAAGGTGISYTF. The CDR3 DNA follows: TGCGCCAGCAGCCCCGCAGCGGGTGGGACAGGGATAAGCTACACCTTC.